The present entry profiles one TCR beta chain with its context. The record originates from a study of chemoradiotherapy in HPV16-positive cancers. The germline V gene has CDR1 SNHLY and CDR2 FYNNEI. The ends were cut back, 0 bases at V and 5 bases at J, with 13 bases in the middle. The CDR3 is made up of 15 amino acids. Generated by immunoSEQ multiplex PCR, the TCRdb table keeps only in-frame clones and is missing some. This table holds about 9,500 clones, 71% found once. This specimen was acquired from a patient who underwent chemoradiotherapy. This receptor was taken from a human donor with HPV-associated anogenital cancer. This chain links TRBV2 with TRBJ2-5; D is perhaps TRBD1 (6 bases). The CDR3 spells CASSEAGASWETQYF. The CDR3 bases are TGTGCCAGCAGTGAAGCGGGGGCCTCTTGGGAGACCCAGTACTTC.